This T cell receptor beta chain was sequenced during a study of blood T cells in healthy people across ages. Then a second PCR, running about 6 to 12 cycles, was carried out with a sample-barcoded 5' primer and a J-beta primer mix. One entry per CDR3 protein results from TCRdb running MiXCR on the 5' RACE reads. This table has approximately 2,000,000 distinct CDR3 sequences, around 40% appearing once. Deletions cut 1 base from V and 6 bases from J, with 12 bases between. Germline V gene lookup returns CDR1 SGHNT and CDR2 YENEEA. The CDR3 is 14 amino acids. Source material: blood. The clonotype comes from a human donor in good health. This chain connects TRBV11-3 to TRBJ1-2, with D possibly TRBD1 on 6 matching bases. The CDR3 DNA follows: TGTGCCAGCAGCTTAGTGGCTTCAGGGGATGGCTACACCTTC. It is translated as CASSLVASGDGYTF.